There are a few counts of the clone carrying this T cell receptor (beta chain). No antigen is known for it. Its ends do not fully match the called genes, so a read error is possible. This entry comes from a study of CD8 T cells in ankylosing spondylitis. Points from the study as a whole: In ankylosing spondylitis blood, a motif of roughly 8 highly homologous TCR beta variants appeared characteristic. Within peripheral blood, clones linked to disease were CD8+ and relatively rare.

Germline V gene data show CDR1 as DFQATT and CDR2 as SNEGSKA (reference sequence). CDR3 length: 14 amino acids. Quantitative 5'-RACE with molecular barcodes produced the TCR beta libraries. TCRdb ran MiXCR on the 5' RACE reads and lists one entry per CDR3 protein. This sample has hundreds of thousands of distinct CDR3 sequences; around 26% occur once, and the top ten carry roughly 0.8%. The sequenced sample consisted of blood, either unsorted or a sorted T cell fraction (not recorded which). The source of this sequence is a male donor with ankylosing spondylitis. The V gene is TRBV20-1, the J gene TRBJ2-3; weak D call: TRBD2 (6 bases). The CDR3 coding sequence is TGCAGTGTTCGGGGAGGCCCTAGCACAGAAACGCAGTATTTT. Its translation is CSVRGGPSTETQYF.